This T cell receptor beta chain was observed in a study of OX40 agonist ivuxolimab in advanced cancers. Study as a whole: Partial response was recorded in three patients: one hepatocellular carcinoma and two cutaneous melanoma cases.

The table came from immunoSEQ multiplex PCR; TCRdb's copy has only in-frame clones and leaves some out. Among tens of thousands of clones, around four fifths were seen once, and the ten largest hold 50% to 60%. The investigators sampled blood at baseline, at cycle 4 day 1, and at cycle 7 day 1. CDR3 length: 11 residues. Germline CDR1 reads GTSNPN; CDR2 reads SVGIG (reference sequence). Between the trimmed V and J ends, which lost 8 bases and 9 bases, there was a span of 16 bases. The chain couples TRBV30 to TRBJ1-2, with D possibly being TRBD1 (5 bases). This material consisted of CD4+ or CD8+ T cells sorted from blood, taken in a trial of the OX40 agonist ivuxolimab. This clonotype originated in an adult with an advanced solid tumor such as melanoma, head and neck, liver or kidney cancer. The CDR3 reads CAGNIQASYTF. CDR3 bases: TGTGCCGGAAATATACAGGCGAGCTACACCTTC.